Each of the 20 T cell receptor beta chains below was sequenced from the same sample in a study of human T cells and chemical hapten exposure. One entry per CDR3 protein, called by TCRdb with MiXCR from the RACE reads. The data hold roughly 40,000 distinct CDR3 sequences, with around 9% observed a single time. Sample time point: patch test 2, 6 weeks after DPC sensitization. As for treatment: therapeutic diphenylcyclopropenone sensitization with weekly scalp DPC. Sequencing was performed on whole blood, taken in connection with sensitization to the hapten diphenylcyclopropenone (DPC). The source is a woman aged 40-49 years with alopecia areata. Some clones in this sample may be carry-over from other donors' samples.

This clonotype showed up many times. The chain uses TRBV6-2 or TRBV6-3 and TRBJ2-3, with D perhaps matching TRBD1 (5 bases). The CDR3 spans 13 residues. V was clipped by 2 bases and J by 10 bases, with 13 bases between them. CDR1 is MNHEY and CDR2 is SVGEGT in the germline V gene. CDR3 amino acids: CASSYSQGLAQYF. The CDR3 DNA sequence: TGTGCCAGCAGTTACAGCCAGGGCTTGGCGCAGTATTTT.

A few counts support this clonotype. V usage is TRBV6-1 and J usage is TRBJ1-2; no clear D. The CDR3 contains 15 residues. V was trimmed by 3 bases and J by 4 bases, leaving 15 bases between them. The germline V gene encodes CDR1 MNHNS and CDR2 SASEGT. CDR3 sequence (DNA): TGTGCCAGCAGTGAGGGAACGACGGTGGCCTATGGCTACACCTTC. Amino acids: CASSEGTTVAYGYTF.

This clonotype showed up many times. The chain is built from TRBV6-2 or TRBV6-3 and TRBJ2-7, with 7 bases lining up with TRBD1. The V segment lost 4 bases and the J segment 1 base; nucleotides outside the gene matches: 4. Germline CDR1 MNHEY, CDR2 SVGEGT. There are 14 residues in the CDR3. CDR3: CASSSPGQSYEQYF. Written as DNA, the CDR3 is TGTGCCAGCAGTTCACCGGGACAGTCCTACGAGCAGTACTTC.

This clonotype was seen repeatedly, ten times or more. The J gene is TRBJ2-7, the V gene TRBV29-1; D gene ambiguous. Per germline, CDR1 SQVTM and CDR2 ANQGSEA. The ends were cut back, 4 bases at V and 0 bases at J, with 13 bases in the middle. The CDR3 loop spans 14 amino acids. The CDR3 loop reads CSVVITSSSYEQYF. The CDR3 nucleotides are TGCAGCGTTGTGATTACGTCCAGCTCCTACGAGCAGTACTTC.

This clonotype has ten or more counts. The V and J genes are TRBV10-3 and TRBJ1-5; 7 nucleotides align to TRBD1. The CDR3 loop spans 16 amino acids. CDR1 ENHRY and CDR2 SYGVKD come from the germline V gene. The ends lost 2 bases at V and 1 base at J; junction bases unmatched: 5. The CDR3 region is CAISEEGGSSNQPQHF. The CDR3 DNA follows: TGTGCCATCAGTGAGGAAGGGGGCTCGAGCAATCAGCCCCAGCATTTT.

This clonotype was seen at least ten times. The V call is TRBV15, the J call TRBJ1-1; no clear D gene. The CDR3 spans 14 residues. Deletions cut 0 bases from V and 4 bases from J, with 9 bases between. Germline assignment: CDR1 LNHNV and CDR2 YYDKDF (reference sequence). The CDR3 spells CATSRDLRVTEAFF. CDR3 DNA: TGTGCCACCAGCAGAGATCTGAGGGTCACTGAAGCTTTCTTT.

At least ten counts were recorded for this clonotype. This chain links TRBV20-1 with TRBJ1-5; D unclear. V was shortened by 5 bases and J by 4 bases, with 9 bases between the two germline ends. Germline CDR1 and CDR2: DFQATT and SNEGSKA (reference sequence). This CDR3 contains 12 residues. DNA for the CDR3: TGCAGTGCTCTAGACGCTAATCAGCCCCAGCATTTT. Translation gives CSALDANQPQHF.

This clonotype was counted many times. The CDR3 nucleotides read TGTGCCAGCAGCTACCGGGACAGGGGATATACCGGGGAGCTGTTTTTT. It codes for CASSYRDRGYTGELFF. The chain uses TRBV11-2 and TRBJ2-2; TRBD1 matches 10 bases. CDR1 and CDR2 (germline): SGHAT, FQNNGV. CDR3 size: 16 residues. V was pared by 4 bases and J by 5 bases, with 7 bases of the junction left unmatched. Variable domain in full (rest from reference TRBV11-2 and TRBJ2-2): EAGVAQSPRYKIIEKRQSVAFWCNPISGHATLYWYQQILGQGPKLLIQFQNNGVVDDSQLPKDRFSAERLKGVDSTLKIQPAKLEDSAVYLCASSYRDRGYTGELFFGEGSRLTVL.

The sample holds many counts of this clonotype. This rearrangement joins TRBV7-8 to TRBJ2-1; TRBD2 matches at 7 bases. Germline V gives CDR1 SGHVS, CDR2 FQNEAQ. The CDR3 has 19 residues. The ends lost 7 bases at V and 4 bases at J; junction bases unmatched: 22. CDR3 sequence (DNA): TGTGCCAGCACCCCCTCTATGGGGGGGACCCCTACGGCTTACAATGAGCAGTTCTTC. Its translation is CASTPSMGGTPTAYNEQFF.

At least ten counts were recorded for this clonotype. V and J are TRBV12-3 or TRBV12-4 and TRBJ2-3; 14 bases are a match to TRBD2. V lost 7 bases, J lost 0 bases, and 15 bases stayed unmatched. CDR3 length: 20 amino acids. In DNA form, the CDR3 reads TGTGCCAGCATCTTTAGGGGACTAGCGGGGGCCCTCTCTAGCACAGATACGCAGTATTTT. This codes for CASIFRGLAGALSSTDTQYF.

This clonotype came up many times. This chain links TRBV9 with TRBJ2-3; D remains ambiguous. Germline-derived CDR1 and CDR2 are SGDLS and YYNGEE. This CDR3 has 15 residues. V was pared by 3 bases and J by 1 base, with 12 bases between. The CDR3 is CASSAGSRGTDTQYF. The DNA of the CDR3 is TGTGCCAGCAGCGCCGGTTCTAGGGGCACAGATACGCAGTATTTT.

This clonotype was seen many times. The rearrangement links TRBV6-5 to TRBJ1-4, with 9 bases that match TRBD1. Germline values: CDR1 MNHEY, CDR2 SVGAGI. V shed 7 bases, J shed 5 bases, and the junction held 8 bases outside the gene matches. The CDR3 runs to 15 residues. Here the CDR3 reads CASKGQGRENEKLFF. Here the CDR3 DNA reads TGTGCCAGCAAAGGACAGGGGCGCGAGAATGAAAAACTGTTTTTT.

This clonotype has ten or more counts. The chain recombines TRBV7-6 with TRBJ1-5; a possible D gene is TRBD1 (6 bases). The CDR3 loop spans 16 amino acids. Germline V CDR1 and CDR2: SGHVS, FNYEAQ. Trimming took 3 bases from V and 1 from J, leaving 13 bases between them. The CDR3 bases are TGTGCCAGCAGCTTGGGGGCGGGATTAAGCAATCAGCCCCAGCATTTT. Its translation is CASSLGAGLSNQPQHF.

This clonotype came up many times. The chain recombines TRBV29-1 with TRBJ2-2, with TRBD1 matching 7 bases. The CDR3 spans 15 residues. CDR1 is SQVTM and CDR2 is ANQGSEA in the germline V gene. V shed 0 bases, J shed 1 base, and the junction held 2 bases outside the gene matches. The CDR3 DNA sequence: TGCAGCGTTGAAGATGGACAGGTGAACACCGGGGAGCTGTTTTTT. As protein: CSVEDGQVNTGELFF.

V and J are TRBV24-1 and TRBJ2-5; tentatively, D is TRBD2 (7 bases). The germline V gene encodes CDR1 KGHDR and CDR2 SFDVKD. The germline V and J ends were trimmed by 6 bases and 1 base, with 14 bases remaining between them. CDR3 size: 15 residues. The DNA of the CDR3 is TGTGCCACCAGTTCTGGACGGGGGGCCCAAGAGACCCAGTACTTC. It yields the protein CATSSGRGAQETQYF.

This clonotype appeared a few times. The gene calls are TRBV27 and TRBJ1-5, with D possibly being TRBD1 (5 bases). This CDR3 has 14 residues. Trimming left V 5 bases short and J 3 bases short, with 11 bases between. Germline V gene data show CDR1 as MNHEY and CDR2 as SMNVEV (reference sequence). CDR3 sequence: CASSPGRLNQPQHF. DNA of the CDR3: TGTGCCAGCAGTCCGGGACGTCTCAATCAGCCCCAGCATTTT.

This clonotype was seen ten or more times. The chain recombines TRBV5-1 with TRBJ1-1, with 8 bases that match TRBD1. CDR1 is SGHRS and CDR2 is YFSETQ in the germline V gene. The CDR3 is 14 residues long. J lost 5 bases, V lost 4 bases, and 7 bases had no gene match. The CDR3 region is CASSNGQGETEAFF. The CDR3, as DNA: TGCGCCAGCAGCAACGGACAGGGTGAGACTGAAGCTTTCTTT.

The chain combines TRBV3-1 with TRBJ1-5; the match to TRBD1 covers 7 bases. Trimming cost V 4 bases and J 7 bases; bases outside gene matches: 4. The CDR3 spans 13 residues. Germline CDR1 reads LGHDT; CDR2 reads YNNKEL (reference sequence). The CDR3 DNA is TGTGCCAGCAGCCCCAAACAGGGGCAGCCCCAGCATTTT. Its protein is CASSPKQGQPQHF. Full variable domain (remainder filled in from reference TRBV3-1 and TRBJ1-5): DTAVSQTPKYLVTQMGNDKSIKCEQNLGHDTMYWYKQDSKKFLKIMFSYNNKELIINETVPNRFSPKSPDKAHLNLHINSLELGDSAVYFCASSPKQGQPQHFGDGTRLSIL.

This chain uses TRBV29-1 with TRBJ1-1; D is possibly TRBD1 (5 bases). The CDR3 runs to 13 residues. Trimming removed 7 bases from V and 4 bases from J, with 16 bases in between. Germline-derived CDR1 and CDR2 are SQVTM and ANQGSEA. DNA for the CDR3: TGCAGCGCCGAGGGACGATATTTCACTGAAGCTTTCTTT. This sequence encodes CSAEGRYFTEAFF.

This clonotype was found many times. The chain has TRBV5-1 and TRBJ1-1, with 9 positions matching TRBD1. This CDR3 spans 18 amino acids. Germline loops: CDR1 SGHRS, CDR2 YFSETQ. V dropped 3 bases and J dropped 3; count of bases not matched to a gene: 15. The CDR3 DNA follows: TGCGCCAGCAGCTCACGAACCCCGGGGACAGGGTGGCACACTGAAGCTTTCTTT. Protein sequence: CASSSRTPGTGWHTEAFF.